The 17 T cell receptor beta chains in this list originate from one sample, sequenced in a study of identical twins. One entry per CDR3 protein, called by TCRdb with MiXCR from the 5' RACE reads. The table records hundreds of thousands of distinct CDR3 sequences, about 20% of them present only once. These data are also associated with another study on T cells expressing NK-cell markers.

The source material was PBMCs. The receptors originated from a woman under 30 in good health.

The rearrangement joins TRBV9 to TRBJ2-7; 7 bases agree with TRBD2. Trimming removed 0 bases from V and 5 bases from J; junction bases left unmatched: 5. There are 14 residues in the CDR3. Germline CDR1 is SGDLS and CDR2 is YYNGEE. The CDR3 bases are TGTGCCAGCAGCGTAGCGGCGGGAGCTGACGAGCAGTACTTC. It codes for CASSVAAGADEQYF.

This sequence joins TRBV4-1 and TRBJ2-3; D is ambiguous. Germline assignment: CDR1 MGHRA and CDR2 YSYEKL. The V end lost 0 bases, the J end lost 5 bases, and 12 bases lay between the germline ends. This CDR3 spans 15 amino acids. The CDR3 region is CASSQDMNRLDTQYF. The CDR3 region has the DNA TGCGCCAGCAGCCAAGATATGAATAGGCTAGATACGCAGTATTTT.

The chain employs TRBV20-1 and TRBJ2-1; 7 bases fit TRBD2. The CDR3 runs to 14 residues. J gave up 5 bases and V 3 bases, and 7 bases lay outside the gene matches. Germline V gene sequence: CDR1 DFQATT, CDR2 SNEGSKA (reference sequence). This CDR3 reads CSASGASGNNEQFF. Here the CDR3 DNA reads TGCAGTGCTAGTGGGGCTAGCGGTAACAATGAGCAGTTCTTC.

The V and J genes are TRBV20-1 and TRBJ2-5, with 8 bases fitting TRBD2. From germline, CDR1 is DFQATT and CDR2 SNEGSKA (reference sequence). The V segment lost 7 bases and the J segment 7 bases; nucleotides outside the gene matches: 11. CDR3 length: 13 residues. The CDR3, as DNA: TGCAGTGGGTCCAATAGCGGGATCGTGACCCAGTACTTC. Amino acid sequence: CSGSNSGIVTQYF.

This chain uses TRBV7-9 with TRBJ2-7; D possibly corresponds to TRBD2 (6 bases). CDR3 length equals 14 residues. V was shortened by 1 base and J by 2 bases, with 9 bases between the two germline ends. CDR1 is SEHNR and CDR2 is FQNEAQ in the germline V gene (reference sequence). The CDR3 coding sequence is TGTGCCAGCAGCTTAGACGAGCGGGCCTACGAGCAGTACTTC. This gives the protein CASSLDERAYEQYF.

The J gene is TRBJ2-2, the V gene TRBV20-1; D gene unclear. The CDR3 contains 15 residues. V was cut by 0 bases and J by 3 bases, with 11 bases left in between. The germline V gene has CDR1 DFQATT and CDR2 SNEGSKA (reference sequence). CDR3 protein: CSARDHRRHTGELFF. CDR3 DNA sequence: TGCAGTGCTAGAGATCACAGAAGGCACACCGGGGAGCTGTTTTTT.

In its sample, this clonotype was seen a few times. J is TRBJ1-5 and V is TRBV5-6; D gene unclear. Germline CDR1 SGHDT, CDR2 YYEEEE. The CDR3 spans 14 residues. V was cut by 2 bases and J by 3 bases, with 9 bases left in between. The CDR3 bases are TGTGCCAGCAGCTTAGCTGGGCACAATCAGCCCCAGCATTTT. Translating it yields CASSLAGHNQPQHF.

The chain uses TRBV4-3 and TRBJ2-3; 11 bases align to TRBD2. The CDR3 has 16 amino acids. CDR1 and CDR2 (germline): LGHNA, YSLEER. Losses at the gene ends were 0 bases for V and 6 bases for J; bases not matched to a gene: 5. The CDR3 DNA reads as TGCGCCAGCAGCCAAGATTCTCTAGCGGGAGGTGATACGCAGTATTTT. It codes for CASSQDSLAGGDTQYF.

This clonotype was detected a few times. V is TRBV12-3 or TRBV12-4 and J is TRBJ2-7; 14 bases are a match to TRBD2. Trimming took 6 bases from V and 5 from J; bases not matched to a gene: 9. This CDR3 has 16 amino acids. This chain's CDR3 is CASSPPGTSGSNEQYF. In DNA, the CDR3 is TGTGCCAGCAGCCCCCCAGGGACTAGCGGGAGTAACGAGCAGTACTTC.

A single count supports this clonotype. V and J are TRBV20-1 and TRBJ2-1; 14 bases fit TRBD2. The CDR3 loop spans 15 amino acids. The germline V gene has CDR1 DFQATT and CDR2 SNEGSKA (reference sequence). V was clipped by 5 bases and J by 8 bases; unmatched bases: 8. The CDR3 DNA follows: TGCAGTGCTTTTGGAGGGACTAGCGGGAGTCATGAGCAGTTCTTC. Its translation: CSAFGGTSGSHEQFF.

The chain joins TRBV30 to TRBJ2-1, with TRBD2 identical over 10 bases. Per germline, CDR1 GTSNPN and CDR2 SVGIG (reference sequence). There are 14 residues in the CDR3. The ends lost 3 bases at V and 7 bases at J; junction bases unmatched: 6. This CDR3 reads CAWSCGAGGNEQFF. CDR3 DNA sequence: TGTGCCTGGAGCTGTGGAGCGGGAGGGAATGAGCAGTTCTTC.

The table lists this clonotype with a few counts. The J gene is TRBJ2-1, the V gene TRBV12-3 or TRBV12-4, with a tentative D call TRBD1 (5 bases). V was cut by 6 bases and J by 7 bases, with 13 bases left in between. The CDR3 spans 13 residues. For the CDR3, the DNA is TGTGCCAGCAGCCTAGGGGTCCTTAATGAGCAGTTCTTC. Translated: CASSLGVLNEQFF.

This clonotype was observed a few times. This chain links TRBV27 with TRBJ2-7; a weak D match, TRBD1 (5 bases). Trimming took off 4 bases at V and 3 bases at J, with 13 bases between the two ends. Germline V gives CDR1 MNHEY, CDR2 SMNVEV (reference sequence). The CDR3 has 14 amino acids. CDR3 loop: CASSSLQGSYEQYF. The CDR3 bases are TGTGCCAGCAGTTCCCTCCAGGGAAGCTACGAGCAGTACTTC.

The sample holds a few counts of this clonotype. The chain joins TRBV7-3 to TRBJ2-2; tentatively, D is TRBD1 or TRBD2 (6 bases each). Trimming took 2 bases from V and 2 from J, leaving 12 bases between them. This CDR3 is built from 16 residues. The germline CDR1 and CDR2 sequences are SGHTA and FQGTGA. The chain's CDR3 is CASSLGGTPNTGELFF. The CDR3 DNA is TGTGCCAGCAGCTTAGGAGGGACACCTAACACCGGGGAGCTGTTTTTT.

This clonotype was picked up a small number of times. This chain links TRBV10-3 with TRBJ2-3; 9 nucleotides line up with TRBD2. The CDR3 totals 16 residues. The V gene's germline CDR1 is ENHRY and CDR2 SYGVKD. The V gene end was trimmed by 0 bases and the J gene end by 4 bases; junction bases not matched to a gene: 5. CDR3: CAISESAGGGADTQYF. For the CDR3, the DNA is TGTGCCATCAGTGAGTCCGCGGGAGGGGGCGCAGATACGCAGTATTTT.

In this sample, this clonotype turned up a few times. This chain links TRBV4-3 with TRBJ1-2; tentative D call: TRBD1 (5 bases). Trimming left V 0 bases short and J 8 bases short, with 13 bases between. The CDR3 covers 14 residues. CDR1 LGHNA and CDR2 YSLEER come from the germline V gene. CDR3 bases: TGCGCCAGCAGCCAAGATTGGCAGGGAAACGGCTACACCTTC. Amino acid sequence: CASSQDWQGNGYTF.

This chain joins TRBV12-3 or TRBV12-4 and TRBJ1-1, with D possibly being TRBD1 (5 bases). The CDR3 loop spans 11 amino acids. V gave up 8 bases and J gave up 12 bases, with 16 bases separating them. The CDR3 here is CASGGQGRSFF. As DNA, the CDR3 is TGTGCCAGCGGCGGACAAGGGAGGTCTTTCTTT.